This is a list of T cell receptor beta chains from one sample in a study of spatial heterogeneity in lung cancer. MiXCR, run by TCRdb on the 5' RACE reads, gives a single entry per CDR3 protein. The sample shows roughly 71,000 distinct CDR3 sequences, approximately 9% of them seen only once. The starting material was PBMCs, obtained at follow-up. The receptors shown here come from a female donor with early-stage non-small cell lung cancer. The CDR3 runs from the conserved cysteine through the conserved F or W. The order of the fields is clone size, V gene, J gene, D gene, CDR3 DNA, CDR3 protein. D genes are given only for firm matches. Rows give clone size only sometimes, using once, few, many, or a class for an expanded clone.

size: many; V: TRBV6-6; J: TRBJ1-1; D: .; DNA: TGTGCCAGCAGTTACCCCGGGACGGTAAACACTGAAGCTTTCTTT; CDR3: CASSYPGTVNTEAFF
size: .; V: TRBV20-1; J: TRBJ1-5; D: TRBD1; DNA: TGCAGTGCTGGGACCCAGGGGACAGGGATTATACAGCCCCAGCATTTT; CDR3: CSAGTQGTGIIQPQHF
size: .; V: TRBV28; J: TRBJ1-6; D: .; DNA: TGTGCCAGCAGTTTTGGCCCAAATAATTCACCCCTCCACTTT; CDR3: CASSFGPNNSPLHF
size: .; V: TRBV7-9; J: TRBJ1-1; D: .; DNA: TGTGCCAGCAGCTTGGGACAAGTCGACACTGAAGCTTTCTTT; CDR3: CASSLGQVDTEAFF
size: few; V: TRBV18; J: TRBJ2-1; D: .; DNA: TGTGCCAGCTCACCGGGACGCAATGAGCAGTTCTTC; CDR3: CASSPGRNEQFF
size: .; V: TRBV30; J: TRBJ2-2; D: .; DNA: TGTGCCTGGAGTAGAAGCGCGAACACCGGGGAGCTGTTTTTT; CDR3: CAWSRSANTGELFF
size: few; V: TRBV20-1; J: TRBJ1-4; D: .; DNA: TGCAGTGCTAGACACAGTTCGAATGAAAAACTGTTTTTT; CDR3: CSARHSSNEKLFF
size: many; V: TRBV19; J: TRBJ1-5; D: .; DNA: TGTGCCAGTAGTAGGGACCCACGCAATCAGCCCCAGCATTTT; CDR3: CASSRDPRNQPQHF
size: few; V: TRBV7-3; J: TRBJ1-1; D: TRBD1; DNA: TGTGCCAGCAGCTTAAGGGCAGGGGGCACGAACACTGAAGCTTTCTTT; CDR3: CASSLRAGGTNTEAFF
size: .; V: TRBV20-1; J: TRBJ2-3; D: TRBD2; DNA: TGCAGTGCTGATAGCGGGAGCACAGATACGCAGTATTTT; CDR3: CSADSGSTDTQYF
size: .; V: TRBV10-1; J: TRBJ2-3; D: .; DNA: TGCGCCAGCAGTGAATCAGGGGTTCGAGGCGACCTAAGGTTT; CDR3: CASSESGVRGDLRF
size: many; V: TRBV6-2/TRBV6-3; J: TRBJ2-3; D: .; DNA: TGTGCCAGCAGTTACCGGCAGGGCAGGTATTTT; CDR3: CASSYRQGRYF
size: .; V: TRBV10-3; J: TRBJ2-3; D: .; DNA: TGTGCCATCAGTAGGACGGACCCAGATACGCTGTATTTT; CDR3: CAISRTDPDTLYF
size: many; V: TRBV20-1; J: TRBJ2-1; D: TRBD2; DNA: TGCAGTGCTAGAGTGCAGCGGGAGGGCCCCAATGAGCAGTTCTTC; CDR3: CSARVQREGPNEQFF
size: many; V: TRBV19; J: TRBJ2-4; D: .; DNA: TGTGCCAGTAGCTTCATACAACTAGCCAAAAACATTCAGTACTTC; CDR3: CASSFIQLAKNIQYF
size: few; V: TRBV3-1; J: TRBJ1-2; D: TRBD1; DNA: TGTGCCAGCAGCTCATGGACAGGGGTTCGCGTTGGCTACACCTTC; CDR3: CASSSWTGVRVGYTF
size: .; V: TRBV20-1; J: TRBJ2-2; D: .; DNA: TGCAGTGCTCGGCCAACCACAGGGTCGTCTGTTGGGGAGCTGTTTTTT; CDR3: CSARPTTGSSVGELFF
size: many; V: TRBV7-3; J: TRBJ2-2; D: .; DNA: TGTGCCAGCAGCTTTCTGTCCGGAGGGGAGCTGTTTTTT; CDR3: CASSFLSGGELFF
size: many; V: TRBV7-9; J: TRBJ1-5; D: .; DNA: TGTGCTAGTGGTATAGTGGAGCCCCAGCATTTT; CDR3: CASGIVEPQHF